This entry describes one TCR beta chain. Trimming took 1 base from V and 0 from J, leaving 15 bases between them. This CDR3 contains 18 residues. Germline V lookup: CDR1 LGHNA, CDR2 YSLEER. Division of CD4+ cells produced a CD45RA+ naive subset and a CD45RA-negative memory subset. This record comes from a study of shared clonotypes between healthy human individuals. The wider study: The donors, two women and a few men, were aged 18 to 49. Three plates were used per donor for CD4 naive, three for CD4 memory, two for CD8 naive and one for CD8 memory.

The protocol was immunoSEQ multiplex PCR, while the TCRdb copy is restricted to in-frame clones and leaves out a portion. The data contain 850,000 to 1,200,000 clones, about 80% of them singletons. V usage is TRBV4-3 and J usage is TRBJ1-4; D remains unclear. Sequencing used memory CD4+ T cells sorted from blood. Subset meaning: CD45RA-negative fraction. The receptor's source is a man aged 18 to 30 in good health. The CDR3 is CASSQVRAPVATNEKLFF. CDR3 DNA: TGCGCCAGCAGCCAAGTTAGGGCTCCCGTTGCAACTAATGAAAAACTGTTTTTT.